Listed below are T cell receptor beta chains from one sample, sequenced in a study of blood T cell repertoires in COVID-19. Method: immunoSEQ multiplex PCR; TCRdb's copy keeps in-frame clones and lacks some. The profile shows about 64,000 clones, under 80% of them singletons. Sequenced material: peripheral blood. The receptors were gathered from a human donor in a cohort sampled during active COVID-19. CDR3s include the opening cysteine and the closing phenylalanine or tryptophan. The D gene is left open where the match is weak. A clone size is listed for some rows: how often the clone was seen (once, few, many), or a class if it is expanded.

J gene: TRBJ1-5
D gene: NA
clone size: few
V gene: TRBV7-2
CDR3 length: 15
CDR3 DNA: TGTGCCAGCAGCCAATATCAGGGTAGCAATCAGCCCCAGCATTTT
CDR3 protein: CASSQYQGSNQPQHF

J gene: TRBJ1-1
D gene: NA
clone size: few
V gene: TRBV19
CDR3 length: 13
CDR3 DNA: TGTGCCAGTAGTATTAGTCGGAACACTGAAGCTTTCTTT
CDR3 protein: CASSISRNTEAFF

J gene: TRBJ2-1
D gene: TRBD1
clone size: NA
V gene: TRBV7-6
CDR3 length: 16
CDR3 DNA: TGTGCCAGCAGCTTAAGCTGGGACAGGGGGCTCGATGAGCAGTTCTTC
CDR3 protein: CASSLSWDRGLDEQFF

J gene: TRBJ2-1
D gene: TRBD2
clone size: NA
V gene: TRBV5-1
CDR3 length: 15
CDR3 DNA: TGCGCCAGCAGCCCAGAACTAGCGGGGGGGCATGAGCAGTTCTTC
CDR3 protein: CASSPELAGGHEQFF

J gene: TRBJ2-5
D gene: TRBD2
clone size: NA
V gene: TRBV4-2
CDR3 length: 16
CDR3 DNA: TGTGCCAGCAGCCAAGCGGATAGCGGGGGGCAAGAGACCCAGTACTTC
CDR3 protein: CASSQADSGGQETQYF

J gene: TRBJ2-2
D gene: NA
clone size: NA
V gene: TRBV10-2
CDR3 length: 16
CDR3 DNA: TGCGCCAGCAGTGAACGGCAGGGTATGAACACCGGGGAGCTGTTTTTT
CDR3 protein: CASSERQGMNTGELFF

J gene: TRBJ2-5
D gene: NA
clone size: NA
V gene: TRBV5-1
CDR3 length: 16
CDR3 DNA: TGCGCCAGCAGCTTAGGAGTGGAGGGTCGTTTAGGGACCCAGTACTTC
CDR3 protein: CASSLGVEGRLGTQYF

J gene: TRBJ1-1
D gene: TRBD1
clone size: NA
V gene: TRBV5-1
CDR3 length: 14
CDR3 DNA: TGCGCCAGCAGCCGAGGGGGCGCCGGCACTGAAGCTTTCTTT
CDR3 protein: CASSRGGAGTEAFF

J gene: TRBJ2-1
D gene: TRBD2
clone size: few
V gene: TRBV5-8
CDR3 length: 15
CDR3 DNA: TGTGCCAGCAGCTGGTGGGCGGGGGGGAACAATGAGCAGTTCTTC
CDR3 protein: CASSWWAGGNNEQFF

J gene: TRBJ1-1
D gene: TRBD1
clone size: few
V gene: TRBV10-3
CDR3 length: 14
CDR3 DNA: TGTGCCATCAGGCCGGGACAGGTTAACACTGAAGCTTTCTTT
CDR3 protein: CAIRPGQVNTEAFF

J gene: TRBJ2-1
D gene: TRBD1
clone size: NA
V gene: TRBV10-3
CDR3 length: 15
CDR3 DNA: TGTGCCATCAGTGCTGACAGGGGGCCGTACAATGAGCAGTTCTTC
CDR3 protein: CAISADRGPYNEQFF

J gene: TRBJ2-3
D gene: NA
clone size: NA
V gene: TRBV9
CDR3 length: 13
CDR3 DNA: TGTGCCAGCAGCGACCAGGGTACAGATACGCAGTATTTT
CDR3 protein: CASSDQGTDTQYF

J gene: TRBJ2-3
D gene: TRBD2
clone size: NA
V gene: TRBV7-8
CDR3 length: 13
CDR3 DNA: TGTGCCAGCAGAATAGCGGGGGGTGATACGCAGTATTTT
CDR3 protein: CASRIAGGDTQYF

J gene: TRBJ2-2
D gene: NA
clone size: once
V gene: TRBV3-1/TRBV3-2
CDR3 length: 16
CDR3 DNA: TGTGCCAGCAGCCAAGCTGGCGGGATTGGCACCGGGGAGCTGTTTTTT
CDR3 protein: CASSQAGGIGTGELFF

J gene: TRBJ1-4
D gene: TRBD1
clone size: few
V gene: TRBV27
CDR3 length: 15
CDR3 DNA: TGTGCCAGCAGTCCGGGGACAGGGATGAATGAAAAACTGTTTTTT
CDR3 protein: CASSPGTGMNEKLFF

J gene: TRBJ1-6
D gene: NA
clone size: NA
V gene: TRBV10-3
CDR3 length: 13
CDR3 DNA: TGTGCCATCCACCAGGATCTCAGTTCACCCCTCCACTTT
CDR3 protein: CAIHQDLSSPLHF

J gene: TRBJ2-3
D gene: TRBD2
clone size: NA
V gene: TRBV20-1
CDR3 length: 14
CDR3 DNA: TGCAGTGCTAGTCAAGCGGGGGGGCCAGATACGCAGTATTTT
CDR3 protein: CSASQAGGPDTQYF

J gene: TRBJ2-1
D gene: NA
clone size: NA
V gene: TRBV6-5
CDR3 length: 15
CDR3 DNA: TGTGCCAGCAGTTCTCCCCTAGCGAACTACAATGAGCAGTTCTTC
CDR3 protein: CASSSPLANYNEQFF